The entry below describes one T cell receptor beta chain. What this receptor recognizes is not known. No per-base quality is available; no much larger clone lies one base away. The sample is drawn from a study of cytomegalovirus exposure and HLA in healthy donors (TCRdb year 2017). In terms of the full investigation: An earlier analysis of under 600 of the donors reported more than 250 Gb of sequence data and more than 90 million unique TCR beta sequences from roughly 180 million T cells. About 280 gigabases of sequencing data and tens of millions of unique TCR sequences were included in an early release covering roughly 600 HLA-typed donors. The genetic ancestry cluster associated with self-reported Caucasian donors included 80% to 90% of the roughly 380 genotyped donors. The study aimed to test whether signatures of past pathogen exposure could be identified by cataloging public T cell receptors. The T cell repertoires of roughly 660 subjects were profiled by immunosequencing and related to cytomegalovirus serostatus. Besides the first cohort of roughly 660 subjects, a separate validation cohort made up of 120 or so different subjects was used. To predict cytomegalovirus infection status, the study combined high-throughput TCR immunosequencing, statistical association of individual TCRs with disease status, and machine learning. A later analysis re-examined previously published TCR beta repertoires from around 670 donors and added high-resolution HLA genotyping to investigate patterns of TCR occurrence. In the later analysis, no new phenotypic data were used to find candidate immune exposures; instead, reliance was placed on TCR beta sequences and their occurrence across donors. In an earlier analysis of about 590 of the donors, high-throughput TCR beta sequencing was used to judge whether each TCR beta V gene segment behaved as functional or pseudogenic. Alongside the repertoire data, information on donor age, sex, ethnicity and CMV serostatus was compiled. A later genetic analysis used genome-wide SNP genotypes for about 65% of the roughly 700 donors, treating that subset as a discovery cohort. Every discovery cohort repertoire had been produced on one sequencing platform. Both class I and class II loci were covered by HLA typing, at four-digit resolution. Typing coverage varied by locus: roughly 620-630 donors for A, B, C, DRB1 and DQB1; more than 500 for DQA1; nearly 610 for DPA1; about 450 for DPB1. Because of strong linkage in the cohort, roughly 5 DR-DQ haplotypes were treated as single units for association and clustering. On average, roughly 250,000 unique TCR beta nucleotide sequences were sequenced per donor among roughly 430 genotyped donors of the cohort, with roughly a sixth of those sequences being non-productive. On the study overall, not on this receptor specifically: According to a later genetic analysis, donors in an Asian-associated ancestry cluster had fewer N-insertions in productive TCRs than the roughly 670-donor mean. A further reported finding was that TCR beta sequences accurately predicted the HLA-A and HLA-B alleles for most subjects in the first cohort. The authors suggested that the approach could potentially be generalized to other disease states and immunological phenotypes. Linkage disequilibrium might explain the correlated functional status among segregating V segments, but an unknown experimental factor could not be ruled out. Cytomegalovirus status was reported to be diagnosed by the classifier with high specificity and sensitivity in both the original and validation cohorts. According to a later analysis, parvovirus B19, influenza, CMV and Epstein-Barr virus appeared linked to several top co-occurrence clusters. Because counts were too low, seventeen rarely observed V segments, including chromosome 9 orphons, were excluded from the earlier analysis of about 500 of the donors. When HLA alleles, especially DR and DQ, strongly co-occurred, attributing TCR associations to individual alleles was difficult. The sequencing pipeline was judged likely to have produced a cluster of highly shared sequence variants as a technical artifact. Roughly uniform sequencing depth across donors was assumed in presence/absence analyses, although this assumption may not hold. Some IMGT-functional V segments, including TRBV6-2 and TRBV6-3, could not be told apart with the 87-base-pair reads, so those segments were excluded. Across donors, most TCR sequences were observed very rarely, whereas some public TCRs were present in many individuals. A few of the identified cytomegalovirus-associated TCR beta chains were confirmed in vitro to be specific for cytomegalovirus antigens. The cohort was sequenced for TCR beta chains only, and without alpha or paired-chain data the features that could be detected were limited. In a later analysis, HLA-associated TCR beta chains were found to be more clonally expanded and to have lower generation probabilities than equally common non-associated chains. CMV serostatus was the only immune exposure information available for the cohort. In an earlier analysis of under 600 of the donors, most TCR beta V segments were observed in productive rearrangements about 87% or about 30% of the time, broadly matching IMGT annotations. V-gene and J-gene trimming of TCR beta chains was associated with a missense DCLRE1C variant in a later genetic analysis, and the association was replicated in an independent cohort. In a later analysis, about 16,000 TCR beta sequences were associated with specific HLA alleles at a false discovery rate of 0.05. In a later analysis, most CMV-associated TCR beta chains were found to appear HLA-restricted, with HLA associations seemingly driven largely by CMV exposure. Because some donors lacked HLA typing at each locus, the association tests relied only on the typed subset. According to a later analysis, TCR association rates differed among HLA loci, with DRB1 alleles showing the most associated TCRs and HLA-C alleles showing the fewest. A total of 150 to 200 TCR beta chains were listed by the study as associated with cytomegalovirus.

The cohort was made up of approximately 700 healthy bone marrow donors. Cohort members were all nominally healthy when sampled, although unrecorded immune exposures were likely present. The donor was CMV seropositive and was included in the group of 250 to 350 seropositive cohort members. A peripheral blood sample was collected from each donor, and TCR beta sequencing was performed on peripheral blood mononuclear cells. The Qiagen DNeasy Blood Extraction Kit was used to extract genomic DNA from the blood cell samples. Library generation was performed with the immunoSEQ multiplex PCR assay. For the multiplex PCR, a mixture combining 60 forward primers for TCR Vbeta segments and 13 reverse primers for TCR Jbeta segments was used. The CDR3 region of rearranged TCR beta genes was amplified from genomic DNA with a multiplex PCR assay. The Illumina HiSeq System was used to sequence the amplified TCR beta libraries as 87-base-pair reads. The source study handled its data this way. A later analysis counted 75 million to 100 million unique TCR beta chains across the 650 to 700 repertoires, and 10 million to 12 million of these chains were shared by at least two donors. Raw reads were error-corrected and collapsed into unique sequences by a nearest-neighbor algorithm in which closely related sequences were merged to remove PCR and sequencing errors. To assign V, D and J gene segments, CDR3 sequences were aligned to IMGT reference sequences. For a sequence to be retained, at least a six-nucleotide match to both a V gene segment and a J gene segment was required. A rearrangement was called productive if the CDR3 had no stop codons and remained in frame with V and J, and every other rearrangement was called non-productive. Following IMGT convention, CDR3 was defined as the stretch from the second conserved V-encoded cysteine to the conserved J-encoded phenylalanine. The earlier analysis of 500 to 750 of the donors excluded any sequence lacking an unambiguous match to a single V gene segment. An earlier analysis of 587 of the donors classified V segments as functional when productive rearrangements were above 56.7% and as segregating when the standard deviation between donors was above 5%. A statistical classification framework was built to diagnose cytomegalovirus status from the catalog of TCR beta chain sequences. In a later analysis, V and J genes were assigned by comparing TCR nucleotide sequences against IMGT/GENE-DB human TR gene sequences. A later analysis assigned CDR3 sequences and most-parsimonious VDJ recombination scenarios with the TCRdist pipeline. In a later analysis, each TCR beta chain was defined by its CDR3 amino acid sequence together with its V-gene family, and reads lacking a unique V-gene family were excluded. In a later analysis, around 600 highly shared, low-generation-probability nucleotide sequences were removed to address suspected cross-contamination and a sequencing artifact. A later analysis calculated a clonal expansion index for each public chain from normalized within-repertoire ranks of inferred template counts. In a later analysis, generation probabilities were computed using a VDJ recombination model fitted to out-of-frame rearrangements, and the results were checked against IGoR. Hypergeometric tests were used in a later analysis to score TCR-TCR, TCR-HLA and TCR-CMV co-occurrence, with a repertoire-size bias correction applied to the TCR pairs. False discovery rates were estimated in a later analysis by permuting HLA or CMV assignments 20 times. A later analysis grouped co-occurring TCRs with DBSCAN, adding TCRdist sequence similarity when clustering within HLA-allele-positive subsets. Repertoires with fewer than 30,000 or more than 120,000 public chains, plus five repertoires with anomalous nucleotide sharing, were excluded from co-occurrence clustering. The table comes from immuneACCESS by way of TCRdb, which keeps in-frame sequences with V and J called. Part of the clones is missing from these tables; in studies checked, under half for an unresolved V gene and the rest for unknown reasons. That table furnishes V, J and clone size, whereas the DNA furnished D and trimming. Within this sample are 250,000 to 350,000 clones, with 86% of them counted one time only. The ten largest clones take up roughly 4% of the sample.

Its CDR3 holds 17 amino acids, cysteine through phenylalanine. Only CDR3 DNA is held: 51 bases, read in frame from base 1. V ends up 6 bases short and J 0 bases short, with an unmatched junction base count of 4. The germline V gene (reference sequence) supplies CDR1 SEHNR and CDR2 FQNEAQ. This receptor chain uses TRBV7-9 and TRBJ2-1, with 14 central nucleotides matching TRBD2. The clonotype comes from a man aged 35 to 55 in good health and CMV-seropositive. Sequenced material: PBMCs. At the DNA level, the sequence is TGTGCCAGCAGTGCCGGGACTAGCGGGAGCTCCTACAATGAGCAGTTCTTC. It translates to CASSAGTSGSSYNEQFF.